What follows is one T cell receptor beta chain and its context. Compared with the rest of its sample, this clonotype is medium-sized (0.01 to 0.1%). Its antigen has not been determined. No base quality values were provided; no much bigger clone lies one nucleotide off. This entry belongs to a study of T and B cells in COVID-19 patients (dated by TCRdb to about 2020). Some background on the complete study: Using TRB and IGH repertoire sequencing of peripheral blood, the study characterized adaptive immunity in COVID-19 patients who had active infection or had recovered. As many as 9 follow-up blood samples were collected from each patient, and in some individuals these samples spanned different disease stages. Two patients were included in both the recovered and active cohorts because samples were available from active disease and after recovery. Comorbidities linked to unfavorable COVID-19 outcome were present in about 90% of the roughly 20 patients in the active-infection cohort. Median age was around 35 years in the recovered cohort versus approximately 63 years in the active-infection cohort. In the active-infection cohort, three fifths of the roughly 20 patients were critically ill and required mechanical ventilation or ECMO. An age-matched reference group of 35 to 45 healthy donors negative for COVID-19 antibodies served as the comparison for repertoire analyses. Over 8.3 million TCR sequences were analysed from a TCR and BCR sequence repository that comprised 35 or so patients and approximately 69 time points. A recovered cohort was made up of 15 to 19 patients contributing fewer than 25 samples, mostly after mild to moderate COVID-19 managed as outpatients.

These reads were obtained on an Illumina MiSeq. Multiplex PCR with BIOMED2 TRB-A/B primer pools was used to amplify the TRB rearrangements. Illumina-compatible adapters and 7-nucleotide sample barcodes were attached to the amplicons through two consecutive PCRs. Phusion HS II polymerase was used for all library PCRs. The amplicons were purified from gel with the NucleoSpin Gel and PCR Clean-up kit, measured on Qubit, and then pooled at approximately 4.4 nM. Amplicon pool quality was checked on an Agilent 2100 Bioanalyzer before Illumina next-generation sequencing. The original methods were these. TRB rearrangements were annotated with MiXCR 3.0.8 using the default MiXCR reference library. Non-productive reads and sequences with fewer than 2 reads were removed, and every unique CDR3 nucleotide sequence was treated as one clone. Clonality, diversity, richness and V-J gene usage were calculated in R 3.5.1. GLIPH2 was used for TCR clustering by CDR3 similarity, and generation probabilities were calculated by OLGA. GLIPH2 clusters were kept only when the clusters contained at least four unique TCR clonotypes present in at least three individuals. TCRdb applied fastp at Q25 and MiXCR to the public reads, then kept only in-frame beta chains. When rows share a CDR3 protein, they turn into one entry using the most common DNA and genes. TCRdb assigned the V and J calls; the authors' analysis was not used. The table for this sample lists fewer than 6,000 distinct CDR3 sequences; around 25% of them were counted only once. About two fifths of the sample belongs to the ten largest clones.

The germline V gene (reference sequence) gives CDR1 as MNHNY and CDR2 as SVGAGI. Trimming accounts for 10 bases at V and 1 base at J, while the number of junction bases matched to no gene is 5. The CDR3 runs 13 residues from the cysteine to the phenylalanine. Of the read, only the CDR3 DNA is kept; its 39 bases are in frame from base 1. Genomic DNA extracted from blood was used in amounts of about 220-550 ng for amplification of TRB repertoires. General conclusions and limits of the study: The size of the cohort was considered insufficient for assessing HLA contributions to COVID-19 susceptibility or severity. TRB repertoires were highly clonal in active COVID-19, whereas diversity and richness at recovery rose above healthy donor levels. Blood samples obtained from mildly ill patients during symptoms, as well as early samples obtained from severe cases, were available only in scarce numbers. The reported TCR clusters were said to need prospective validation before any clinical use. Strongly skewed TRBV/TRBJ gene usage was reported in patients with COVID-19. Specific T cell subsets (CD4+/Treg/CD8+) and sorted SARS-CoV-2-responsive or tetramer+ T cells had not yet been sequenced, and the corresponding sequencing experiments were ongoing. The recovered cohort had 2,000 to 3,000 exclusive TCR clusters, including under 40 low-pGen clusters.

Sequencing used blood. In this chain, TRBV6-6 is recombined with TRBJ2-5; 8 middle bases align to TRBD2. The source is a human donor with active COVID-19. The donor label of this sample is uncertain. This receptor has the CDR3 CATKRERQETQYF. The sequence in DNA is TGTGCCACGAAGCGGGAGCGCCAAGAGACCCAGTACTTC.